Listed below are T cell receptor beta chains from one sample, sequenced in a study of OX40 agonist ivuxolimab in advanced cancers. Method: immunoSEQ multiplex PCR; TCRdb's copy keeps in-frame clones and lacks some. The data show tens of thousands of clones, about 80% seen once. The material was CD4+ or CD8+ T cells sorted from blood, obtained in a trial of the OX40 agonist ivuxolimab. All receptors derive from an adult with an advanced solid tumor such as melanoma, head and neck, liver or kidney cancer. Both conserved end residues are part of each CDR3.

CDR3,J,V
CASSGLAGVGEQFF,TRBJ2-1,TRBV5-1
CASSPHPVRGYEQYF,TRBJ2-7,TRBV18
CASRKSTGSSEQYF,TRBJ2-7,TRBV28
CASSLDRYEQYF,-,TRBV11-2
CASSLAGAANTGELFF,TRBJ2-2,TRBV5-4
CASSQAQGEKLFF,TRBJ1-4,TRBV4-2
CANSIRGTSGVTDTQYF,TRBJ2-3,TRBV5-6
CASSLEGDYGYTF,TRBJ1-2,TRBV18
CASSDRTAEQYF,TRBJ2-7,TRBV25-1
CASSPLAGGSTDTQYF,TRBJ2-3,TRBV18
CASSLVRGSYEQYF,TRBJ2-7,TRBV11-2
CASSIGGGSTEAFF,TRBJ1-1,TRBV19
CATSRGSWDVTGGYTF,TRBJ1-2,TRBV15
CASRDTSPYNEQFF,TRBJ2-1,TRBV6-5
CASSLPRGAGYNEQFF,TRBJ2-1,TRBV6-6
CASSFEGNQPQHF,TRBJ1-5,TRBV27
CASSATGRDTEAFF,TRBJ1-1,TRBV7-3
CATPTSGGYNEQFF,TRBJ2-1,TRBV21-1
CASSLASGLNTEAFF,TRBJ1-1,TRBV7-9
CSARDKVGYTF,TRBJ1-2,TRBV20-1
CASSPRPKLAVETQYF,TRBJ2-5,TRBV7-9
CASSYLAGEETQYF,TRBJ2-5,TRBV7-9
CASSPVDSRYEQYF,TRBJ2-7,TRBV5-4
CASSDSPNEQFF,TRBJ2-1,TRBV2
CAWKDRGELFF,TRBJ2-2,TRBV30
CASSLDRASGNTIYF,TRBJ1-3,TRBV5-1
CASTRGDRNQPQHF,TRBJ1-5,TRBV7-2
CSVDRGPNTGELFF,TRBJ2-2,TRBV29-1
CASSPREGLGYTF,TRBJ1-2,TRBV7-9
CASSYGGFGSNQPQHF,TRBJ1-5,TRBV6-5
CAWTASGKDTQYF,TRBJ2-3,TRBV30
CASSVRDNSYEQYF,TRBJ2-7,TRBV2
CASSFQAEAFF,TRBJ1-1,TRBV7-9
CASRGGEKLFF,TRBJ1-4,TRBV6-5
CASTVSGRPFF,TRBJ2-1,TRBV6-1
CASSLGPGFGYTF,TRBJ1-2,TRBV5-1
CAISEEQGAYGYTF,TRBJ1-2,TRBV10-3
CASSDRLGTQETQYF,TRBJ2-5,TRBV7-9
CASSLGRTGELFF,TRBJ2-2,TRBV27
CASSLGGLAGVYEQYF,TRBJ2-7,TRBV28
CASSRAGGGYTF,TRBJ1-2,TRBV5-5
CASSHLVQETQYF,TRBJ2-5,TRBV7-9
CASSLSLRTSGFTYEQYF,TRBJ2-7,TRBV27
CASSLPGTGANTEAFF,TRBJ1-1,TRBV5-6
CASSQTGAGELFF,TRBJ2-2,TRBV4-1
CASSIGGLAWANEQFF,TRBJ2-1,TRBV19
CASSADSGYFYEQYF,TRBJ2-7,TRBV7-9
CASSLQGRANEKLFF,TRBJ1-4,TRBV6-6
CASSLGGGQGNQPQHF,TRBJ1-5,TRBV28
CASSSDRTSGANVLTF,TRBJ2-6,TRBV5-5
CSVGRREGSDTQYF,TRBJ2-3,TRBV29-1
CASTPGGAANTGELFF,TRBJ2-2,TRBV19